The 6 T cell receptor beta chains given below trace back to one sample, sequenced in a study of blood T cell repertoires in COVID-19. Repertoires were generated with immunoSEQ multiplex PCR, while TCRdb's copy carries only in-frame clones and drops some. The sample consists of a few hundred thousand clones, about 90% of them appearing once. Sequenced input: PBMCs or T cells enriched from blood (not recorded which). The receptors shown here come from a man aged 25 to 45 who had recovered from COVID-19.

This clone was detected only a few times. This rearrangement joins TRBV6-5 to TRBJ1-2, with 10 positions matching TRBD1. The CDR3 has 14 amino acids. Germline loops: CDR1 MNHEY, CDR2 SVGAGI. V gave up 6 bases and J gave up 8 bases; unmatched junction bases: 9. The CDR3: CASSFAGTGDGYTF. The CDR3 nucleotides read TGTGCCAGCAGCTTCGCGGGGACAGGGGACGGCTACACCTTC.

Here the CDR3 DNA reads TGTGCCAGCAGTTCGGGTTTTTACGAGCAGTACTTC. Its protein is CASSSGFYEQYF. This rearrangement joins TRBV12-3 or TRBV12-4 to TRBJ2-7; D unclear. Trimming cost V 4 bases and J 4 bases, with 8 bases left between them. CDR3 length: 12 amino acids.

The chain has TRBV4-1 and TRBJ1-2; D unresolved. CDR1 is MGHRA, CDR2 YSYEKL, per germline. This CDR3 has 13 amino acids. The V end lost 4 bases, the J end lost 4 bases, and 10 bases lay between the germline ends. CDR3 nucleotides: TGCGCCAGCAGCCCTAGCGGGATCTATGGCTACACCTTC. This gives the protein CASSPSGIYGYTF.

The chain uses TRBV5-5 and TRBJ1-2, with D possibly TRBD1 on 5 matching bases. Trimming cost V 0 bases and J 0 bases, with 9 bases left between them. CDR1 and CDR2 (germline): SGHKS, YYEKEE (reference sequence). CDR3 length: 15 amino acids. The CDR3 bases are TGTGCCAGCAGCTTGGCCCAGACAGCTAACTATGGCTACACCTTC. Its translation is CASSLAQTANYGYTF.

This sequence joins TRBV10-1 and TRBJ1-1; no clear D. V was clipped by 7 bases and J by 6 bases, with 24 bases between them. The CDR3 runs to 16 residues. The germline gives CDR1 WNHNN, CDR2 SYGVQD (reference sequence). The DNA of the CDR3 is TGCGCCAGCATTTTTCCGTCCGAAGCGGGGATCCCTGAAGCTTTCTTT. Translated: CASIFPSEAGIPEAFF.

The CDR3 nucleotides are TGTGCCAGCAGTTTGTTGACTAGCGGGGGGCATGGCACAGATACGCAGTATTTT. It encodes CASSLLTSGGHGTDTQYF. V is TRBV28 and J is TRBJ2-3; 13 positions match TRBD2. This CDR3 is 18 amino acids long. Per the germline V gene, CDR1 is MDHEN and CDR2 is SYDVKM. V lost 3 bases to trimming and J lost 1 base; unmatched junction nucleotides: 7.